The 16 T cell receptor beta chains below come from one sample, sequenced in a study of cytomegalovirus exposure and HLA in healthy donors. With 60 Vbeta and 13 Jbeta primers, the PCR was carried out. Some clones are missing from TCRdb's copy, which holds only in-frame ones; the method was immunoSEQ multiplex PCR. The sample has over 150,000 clones, about four fifths seen once. Sample: PBMCs. All receptors come from a boy between 2 and 10 years old in good health and CMV-seronegative.

V and J are TRBV5-4 and TRBJ2-3; no definite D call. The CDR3 is 14 residues long. V shed 4 bases and J shed 2 bases, with 11 bases lying between them. Germline V gives CDR1 SGHNT, CDR2 YYREEE (reference sequence). The CDR3 is CASSPRWLTDTQYF. As DNA, the CDR3 is TGTGCCAGCAGCCCCCGCTGGCTCACAGATACGCAGTATTTT.

Only a few counts were recorded for this clone. The chain recombines TRBV27 with TRBJ1-2; D unclear. The V end was cut by 4 bases, the J end by 0 bases, with 9 bases between. The CDR3 length is 14 residues. Germline V gene data show CDR1 as MNHEY and CDR2 as SMNVEV (reference sequence). The CDR3 loop is CASSSFGSNYGYTF. The CDR3 DNA sequence: TGTGCCAGCAGTTCCTTCGGTTCTAACTATGGCTACACCTTC.

The V gene is TRBV9, the J gene TRBJ2-5, with 7 bases that match TRBD1. Germline trimming cut 4 bases from V and 5 bases from J; bases unmatched to any gene: 11. This CDR3 contains 15 residues. Germline V lookup: CDR1 SGDLS, CDR2 YYNGEE. CDR3 sequence reads: CASSPGTENIETQYF. The CDR3 nucleotides read TGTGCCAGCAGCCCGGGGACAGAGAACATTGAGACCCAGTACTTC.

This clone was counted only a few times. The chain recombines TRBV4-2 with TRBJ1-1; no definite D call. Trimming removed 0 bases from V and 3 bases from J, with 14 bases in between. The CDR3 is 16 amino acids. CDR1 is LGHNA and CDR2 is YNFKEQ in the germline V gene. This chain's CDR3 is CASSQDKTQEDTEAFF. The CDR3 DNA reads TGTGCCAGCAGCCAAGATAAAACCCAAGAGGACACTGAAGCTTTCTTT.

This chain joins TRBV14 and TRBJ2-7, with 12 bases fitting TRBD2. Trimming took 2 bases from V and 0 from J; bases not matched to a gene: 8. Germline loops: CDR1 SGHDN, CDR2 FVKESK. This CDR3 spans 18 amino acids. CDR3 amino acids: CASSQLLRTSGASYEQYF. The CDR3 DNA is TGTGCCAGCAGCCAATTACTACGGACTAGCGGGGCCTCCTACGAGCAGTACTTC.

This clone was recorded only once. This chain joins TRBV9 and TRBJ1-1; D unclear. Per the germline V gene, CDR1 is SGDLS and CDR2 is YYNGEE. The CDR3 contains 15 residues. Trimming left V 3 bases short and J 4 bases short, with 16 bases between. The CDR3 region has the DNA TGTGCCAGCAGCGAATTAGGAGGATTTGGCACTGAAGCTTTCTTT. Encoded protein: CASSELGGFGTEAFF.

The chain joins TRBV7-8 to TRBJ2-3, with 7 bases matching TRBD2. The CDR3 consists of 15 residues. V dropped 6 bases and J dropped 1; count of bases not matched to a gene: 7. Germline V gene data show CDR1 as SGHVS and CDR2 as FQNEAQ. The CDR3 region is CASRGRGRGTDTQYF. The CDR3 DNA reads TGTGCCAGCAGGGGCCGAGGGAGGGGCACAGATACGCAGTATTTT.

Only a few counts were recorded for this clone. This chain uses TRBV5-1 with TRBJ1-2, with D unresolved. CDR1 is SGHRS and CDR2 is YFSETQ in the germline V gene. The V end was cut by 2 bases, the J end by 8 bases, with 10 bases between. This CDR3 is 12 amino acids long. The CDR3 sequence: CASSFGEDGYTF. CDR3 nucleotide sequence: TGCGCCAGCAGCTTTGGGGAGGACGGCTACACCTTC. Full variable domain (rest looked up from reference TRBV5-1 and TRBJ1-2): KAGVTQTPRYLIKTRGQQVTLSCSPISGHRSVSWYQQTPGQGLQFLFEYFSETQRNKGNFPGRFSGRQFSNSRSEMNVSTLELGDSALYLCASSFGEDGYTFGSGTRLTVV.

The chain recombines TRBV5-1 with TRBJ2-1; 7 bases are shared with TRBD2. Germline V gene lookup returns CDR1 SGHRS and CDR2 YFSETQ. Unmatched junction bases numbered 11, after V lost 2 bases and J lost 9 bases. This CDR3 is 15 amino acids long. The CDR3 region is CASSLSGLIATEQFF. DNA of the CDR3: TGCGCCAGCAGCTTATCGGGACTAATCGCCACTGAGCAGTTCTTC.

The chain carries TRBV19 and TRBJ1-5, with 7 bases lining up with TRBD1. The V gene's germline CDR1 is LNHDA and CDR2 SQIVND (reference sequence). V lost 4 bases, J lost 3 bases, and 6 bases stayed unmatched. The CDR3 runs 15 residues. This CDR3 reads CASSTPDRDNQPQHF. The CDR3 DNA is TGTGCCAGTAGTACCCCCGACAGGGACAATCAGCCCCAGCATTTT.

The gene calls are TRBV2 and TRBJ2-5; possible D gene TRBD2, 6 bases. The J call may not be correct, given that the DNA end is closer to TRBJ2-7. The CDR3 has 14 amino acids. CDR1 is SNHLY and CDR2 is FYNNEI in the germline V gene. CDR3 amino acids: CASSESGSSYEQYF. The CDR3 DNA reads as TGTGCCAGCAGTGAATCCGGGAGTTCCTACGAGCAGTACTTC.

The V and J genes are TRBV28 and TRBJ2-3; the D gene is possibly TRBD2 (6 bases). There are 18 residues in the CDR3. The germline CDR1 and CDR2 sequences are MDHEN and SYDVKM. Trimming shortened V by 1 base and J by 2 bases, and 19 bases separated the two germline ends. The chain's CDR3 is CASSLFGGGRGSTDTQYF. The CDR3 DNA sequence: TGTGCCAGCAGTTTATTTGGTGGCGGGCGGGGATCCACAGATACGCAGTATTTT.

The chain has TRBV11-3 and TRBJ2-7; 7 nucleotides align to TRBD1. V dropped 5 bases and J dropped 5; count of bases not matched to a gene: 6. The CDR3 is 13 residues long. CDR1 and CDR2 (germline): SGHNT, YENEEA. The DNA for the CDR3 is TGTGCCAGCAGCCGGGACAGCGGCCACGAGCAGTACTTC. Residues: CASSRDSGHEQYF.

V usage is TRBV7-2 and J usage is TRBJ2-7; D is unclear. CDR1 and CDR2 from the germline V gene are SGHTA and FQGNSA. The V end lost 2 bases, the J end lost 2 bases, and 7 bases lay between the germline ends. This CDR3 comprises 13 residues. Here the CDR3 reads CASSLSVTYEQYF. The CDR3 DNA reads TGTGCCAGCAGCTTATCAGTTACCTACGAGCAGTACTTC. Supplemented by reference TRBV7-2 and TRBJ2-7, the full variable domain reads GAGVSQSPSNKVTEKGKDVELRCDPISGHTALYWYRQSLGQGLEFLIYFQGNSAPDKSGLPSDRFSAERTGGSVSTLTIQRTQQEDSAVYLCASSLSVTYEQYFGPGTRLTVT.

This chain links TRBV30 with TRBJ2-3, with a tentative D call TRBD2 (6 bases). The CDR3 is 15 amino acids. Per the germline V gene, CDR1 is GTSNPN and CDR2 is SVGIG (reference sequence). V shed 1 base and J shed 4 bases, with 15 bases lying between them. The CDR3 coding sequence is TGTGCCTGGAGTGACCGGGGGATCATTTCAGATACGCAGTATTTT. Translated, it gives CAWSDRGIISDTQYF.

This clone was detected only once. The chain recombines TRBV10-3 with TRBJ1-5; TRBD1 matches at 10 bases. CDR1 and CDR2 (germline): ENHRY, SYGVKD. V was pared by 3 bases and J by 7 bases, with 6 bases of the junction left unmatched. The length of the CDR3 is 15 residues. The CDR3 reads CAISDRGTGVQPQHF. The CDR3 region has the DNA TGTGCCATCAGTGACCGGGGGACAGGGGTCCAGCCCCAGCATTTT.